One and the same sample provided the 21 T cell receptor beta chains below, sequenced in a study of brain T cells in children with intractable seizures. Method: immunoSEQ multiplex PCR; TCRdb's copy keeps in-frame clones and lacks some. The top ten clones hold approximately 1.4% of a sample with 75,000 to 80,000 clones, under 95% of them seen once. This specimen consisted of peripheral blood, obtained at surgery. The receptors were gathered from a boy younger than two with tuberous sclerosis and intractable seizures.

The genes are TRBV5-4 and TRBJ2-2; D may be TRBD1 or TRBD2 (5 bases each). The V end lost 0 bases, the J end lost 5 bases, and 11 bases lay between the germline ends. The CDR3 length is 15 residues. Germline CDR1 is SGHNT and CDR2 is YYREEE (reference sequence). DNA for the CDR3: TGTGCCAGCAGCTTGGAAGGGACGAGGACCGGGGAGCTGTTTTTT. Amino acid sequence: CASSLEGTRTGELFF.

V is TRBV7-3 and J is TRBJ2-1, with 13 bases matching TRBD2. V trimming: 5 bases; J trimming: 11 bases; junction bases outside the gene matches: 9. CDR1 is SGHTA and CDR2 is FQGTGA in the germline V gene. The length of the CDR3 is 15 residues. CDR3: CASSPTGTSGNQQFF. CDR3 bases: TGTGCCAGCAGCCCGACCGGGACTAGCGGGAACCAGCAGTTCTTC.

The gene calls are TRBV11-3 and TRBJ2-1; D could derive from TRBD1 or TRBD2 (5 bases each). The CDR3 is made up of 16 amino acids. The germline V gene has CDR1 SGHNT and CDR2 YENEEA. Between the trimmed V and J ends, which lost 2 bases and 1 base, there was a span of 12 bases. In DNA, the CDR3 is TGTGCCAGCAGCTTATCAGGGCGGGTATCCTACAATGAGCAGTTCTTC. The encoded protein is CASSLSGRVSYNEQFF.

This sequence joins TRBV5-4 and TRBJ2-6, with TRBD2 as a possible D gene (5 bases). The CDR3 contains 15 residues. The germline CDR1 and CDR2 sequences are SGHNT and YYREEE (reference sequence). Trimming cost V 6 bases and J 2 bases, with 12 bases left between them. The CDR3 region is CASKYPSPGANVLTF. The CDR3 DNA sequence: TGTGCCAGCAAGTACCCTAGCCCTGGGGCCAACGTCCTGACTTTC. Full variable domain (rest looked up from reference TRBV5-4 and TRBJ2-6): ETGVTQSPTHLIKTRGQQVTLRCSSQSGHNTVSWYQQALGQGPQFIFQYYREEENGRGNFPPRFSGLQFPNYSSELNVNALELDDSALYLCASKYPSPGANVLTFGAGSRLTVL.

CDR3 loop: CSASWRMGEQYF. CDR3 DNA sequence: TGCAGTGCTAGTTGGCGAATGGGCGAGCAGTACTTC. The chain employs TRBV20-1 and TRBJ2-7; D not resolved. This CDR3 spans 12 amino acids. Trimming took 3 bases from V and 6 from J, leaving 12 bases between them. Germline V gene data show CDR1 as DFQATT and CDR2 as SNEGSKA (reference sequence).

This chain joins TRBV7-3 and TRBJ2-6; no clear D. V lost 3 bases and J lost 0, with 9 bases in between. Germline-derived CDR1 and CDR2 are SGHTA and FQGTGA. This CDR3 region has 16 residues. The CDR3 DNA reads TGTGCCAGCAGCTTTGACTTCAGCTCTGGGGCCAACGTCCTGACTTTC. Its translation: CASSFDFSSGANVLTF. The full variable domain, its missing parts supplied by reference TRBV7-3 and TRBJ2-6, is GAGVSQTPSNKVTEKGKYVELRCDPISGHTALYWYRQSLGQGPEFLIYFQGTGAADDSGLPNDRFFAVRPEGSVSTLKIQRTERGDSAVYLCASSFDFSSGANVLTFGAGSRLTVL.

Here the CDR3 reads CASRRGNTEAFF. As DNA, the CDR3 is TGTGCCAGCAGGCGGGGGAACACTGAAGCTTTCTTT. The chain joins TRBV27 to TRBJ1-1; no definite D call. Germline CDR1 is MNHEY and CDR2 is SMNVEV (reference sequence). V shed 6 bases and J shed 1 base, with 6 bases lying between them. The CDR3 covers 12 residues.

CDR3 bases: TGTGCCAGCAGTGAATATCGCGGAGGGACAACCTACGAGCAGTACTTC. Amino acid sequence: CASSEYRGGTTYEQYF. The J gene is TRBJ2-7, the V gene TRBV25-1; D might be TRBD1 or TRBD2, each matching 6 bases. V was clipped by 0 bases and J by 2 bases, with 14 bases between them. Germline CDR1 MGHDK, CDR2 SYGVNS. The length of the CDR3 is 16 residues.

The J gene is TRBJ2-3, the V gene TRBV11-2; 9 bases fit TRBD2. CDR1 and CDR2 from the germline V gene are SGHAT and FQNNGV. Trimming at V came to 4 bases and at J to 4 bases, leaving 6 bases not matched to a gene. The CDR3 spans 15 residues. The CDR3 reads CASSWAGTSSDTQYF. CDR3 DNA sequence: TGTGCCAGCAGCTGGGCCGGGACTAGCTCAGATACGCAGTATTTT. Full variable domain (rest looked up from reference TRBV11-2 and TRBJ2-3): EAGVAQSPRYKIIEKRQSVAFWCNPISGHATLYWYQQILGQGPKLLIQFQNNGVVDDSQLPKDRFSAERLKGVDSTLKIQPAKLEDSAVYLCASSWAGTSSDTQYFGPGTRLTVL.

This rearrangement joins TRBV3-1 (or the pseudogene TRBV3-2) to TRBJ2-1; TRBD2 matches at 7 bases. The V and J ends lost 1 base and 4 bases, in that order; junction bases with no gene match: 7. Germline values: CDR1 LGHDT, CDR2 YNNKEL (reference sequence). This CDR3 comprises 16 residues. Here the CDR3 reads CASSQVRLAAYNEQFF. DNA of the CDR3: TGTGCCAGCAGCCAAGTAAGGCTAGCGGCTTACAATGAGCAGTTCTTC.

This sequence joins TRBV9 and TRBJ2-5; D might be TRBD1 (6 bases). Germline V gives CDR1 SGDLS, CDR2 YYNGEE. V lost 1 base to trimming and J lost 5 bases, with 6 bases between them. CDR3 size: 12 residues. The CDR3 nucleotides read TGTGCCAGCAGCGTACAGGGGGAGACCCAGTACTTC. As protein: CASSVQGETQYF.

The chain couples TRBV3-1 (or the pseudogene TRBV3-2) to TRBJ1-2; D unresolved. CDR1 is LGHDT, CDR2 YNNKEL, per germline (reference sequence). The CDR3 extends over 15 amino acids. Deletions cut 1 base from V and 0 bases from J, with 9 bases between. CDR3 in amino acids: CASSQADVANYGYTF. CDR3 DNA: TGTGCCAGCAGCCAAGCGGACGTAGCTAACTATGGCTACACCTTC.

This chain links TRBV12-3 or TRBV12-4 with TRBJ1-1; 7 nucleotides line up with TRBD1. The CDR3 is 13 amino acids. With V trimmed by 6 bases and J by 3 bases, 4 bases remained unmatched. The CDR3 nucleotides are TGTGCCAGCAGGACTACAGGGGACACTGAAGCTTTCTTT. Translated: CASRTTGDTEAFF.

J is TRBJ1-5 and V is TRBV23-1; D gene uncertain. TRBV23-1 is placed among ORFs of uncertain function. V dropped 0 bases and J dropped 1 base, with 19 bases sitting between them. The CDR3 is made up of 19 amino acids. CDR3 residues: CASSQSSRPAGNSNQPQHF. The DNA of the CDR3 is TGCGCCAGCAGTCAATCGTCCAGGCCTGCTGGAAACAGCAATCAGCCCCAGCATTTT.

The CDR3 DNA is TGTGCCAGCAGCCAGATGGCCGGGGGCAACACCGGGGAGCTGTTTTTT. This codes for CASSQMAGGNTGELFF. This chain links TRBV7-2 with TRBJ2-2, with D perhaps TRBD1 or TRBD2 (6 bases each). The ends were cut back, 5 bases at V and 2 bases at J, with 15 bases in the middle. This CDR3 spans 16 amino acids. CDR1 is SGHTA, CDR2 FQGNSA, per germline.

This chain joins TRBV7-3 and TRBJ2-3, with 10 positions matching TRBD2. CDR1 is SGHTA and CDR2 is FQGTGA in the germline V gene. CDR3 size: 16 residues. Germline trimming cut 4 bases from V and 0 bases from J; bases unmatched to any gene: 4. The DNA of the CDR3 is TGTGCCAGCAGCTCGGGACTAGCGTCGAGCACAGATACGCAGTATTTT. This codes for CASSSGLASSTDTQYF.

The chain combines TRBV6-5 with TRBJ1-1, with unresolved D. The CDR3 has 13 residues. Trimming took 6 bases from V and 7 from J, leaving 15 bases between them. The germline V gene has CDR1 MNHEY and CDR2 SVGAGI. CDR3 DNA: TGTGCCAGCAGCCGGGGATCGGAGGGTGAAGCTTTCTTT. It yields the protein CASSRGSEGEAFF.

J is TRBJ2-2 and V is TRBV10-3; TRBD1 aligns across 7 bases. This CDR3 comprises 15 residues. Trimming took 6 bases from V and 3 from J; bases not matched to a gene: 7. CDR1 ENHRY and CDR2 SYGVKD come from the germline V gene. The CDR3 coding sequence is TGTGCCATCAGCGGGACAGCCCCCGACACCGGGGAGCTGTTTTTT. This gives the protein CAISGTAPDTGELFF.

The gene calls are TRBV6-5 and TRBJ1-2; TRBD1 might be the D (5 bases). Germline V gives CDR1 MNHEY, CDR2 SVGAGI. This CDR3 is 15 amino acids long. Trimming removed 5 bases from V and 5 bases from J, with 18 bases in between. CDR3 nucleotides: TGTGCCAGCAGTCGCTCGGAGGGGTTAAGGTATGGCTACACCTTC. Protein sequence: CASSRSEGLRYGYTF.

This clone was seen just once. V gene TRBV27 combines with J gene TRBJ1-2; a weak D match, TRBD1 (5 bases). V lost 3 bases and J 3 bases, leaving 14 bases between the germline ends. Germline lookup yields CDR1 MNHEY and CDR2 SMNVEV (reference sequence). The CDR3 covers 15 residues. In DNA, the CDR3 is TGTGCCAGCAGTTTTGGGGGAAGGGCGGACTATGGCTACACCTTC. It codes for CASSFGGRADYGYTF.

The chain links TRBV10-2 to TRBJ1-2; D is undetermined. CDR1 is WSHSY and CDR2 is SAAADI in the germline V gene. The ends were cut back, 6 bases at V and 8 bases at J, with 13 bases in the middle. The CDR3 has 12 residues. As DNA, the CDR3 is TGCGCCAGCAGCTTAAAAGAGTGGGGCTACACCTTC. Encoded protein: CASSLKEWGYTF.